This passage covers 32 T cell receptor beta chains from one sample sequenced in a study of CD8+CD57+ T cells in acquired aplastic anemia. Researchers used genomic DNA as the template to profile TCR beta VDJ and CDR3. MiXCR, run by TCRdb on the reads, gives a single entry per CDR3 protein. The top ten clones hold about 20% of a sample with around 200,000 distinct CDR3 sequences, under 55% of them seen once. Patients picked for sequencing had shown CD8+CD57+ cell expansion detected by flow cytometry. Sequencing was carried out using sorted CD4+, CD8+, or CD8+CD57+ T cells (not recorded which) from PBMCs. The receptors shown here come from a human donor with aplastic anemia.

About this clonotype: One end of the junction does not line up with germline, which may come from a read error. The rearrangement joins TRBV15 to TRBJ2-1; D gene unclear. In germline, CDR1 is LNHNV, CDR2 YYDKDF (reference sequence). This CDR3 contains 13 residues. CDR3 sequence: CASSLSMYNEQFF. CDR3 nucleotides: TGTGCCAGCAGCTTATCCATGTACAATGAGCAGTTCTTC. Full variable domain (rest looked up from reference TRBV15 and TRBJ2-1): DAMVIQNPRYQVTQFGKPVTLSCSQTLNHNVMYWYQQKSSQAPKLLFHYYDKDFNNEADTPDNFQSRRPNTSFCFLDIRSPGLGDTAMYLCASSLSMYNEQFFGPGTRLTVL.

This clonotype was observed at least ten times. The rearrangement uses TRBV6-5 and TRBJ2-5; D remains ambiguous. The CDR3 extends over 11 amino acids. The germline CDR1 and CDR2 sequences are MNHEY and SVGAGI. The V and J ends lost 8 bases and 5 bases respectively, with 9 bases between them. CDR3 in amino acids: CASGRLETQYF. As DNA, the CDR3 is TGTGCCAGCGGCAGGTTGGAGACCCAGTACTTC.

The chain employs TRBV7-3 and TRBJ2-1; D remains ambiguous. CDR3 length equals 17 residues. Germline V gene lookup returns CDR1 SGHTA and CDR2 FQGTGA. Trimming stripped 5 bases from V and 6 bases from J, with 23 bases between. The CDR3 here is CASSLGFGRERSNEQFF. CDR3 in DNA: TGTGCCAGCAGCCTCGGATTCGGACGCGAAAGGAGCAATGAGCAGTTCTTC.

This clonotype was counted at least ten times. The CDR3 protein is CASSLAGTGLNNEQFF. DNA for the CDR3: TGTGCCAGCAGCTTAGCAGGGACAGGCCTAAACAATGAGCAGTTCTTC. The genes are TRBV7-9 and TRBJ2-1, with 8 positions matching TRBD1. The CDR3 spans 16 residues. Trimming at V came to 0 bases and at J to 5 bases, leaving 6 bases not matched to a gene. Per germline, CDR1 SEHNR and CDR2 FQNEAQ (reference sequence).

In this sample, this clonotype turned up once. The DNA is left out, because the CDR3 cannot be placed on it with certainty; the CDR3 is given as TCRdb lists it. The CDR3 here is CASSFYICSALRGGAYEQYF. The V and J genes are TRBV5-1 and TRBJ2-7; the table's D call TRBD2 went unverified against the DNA. The CDR3 adds up to 20 amino acids, both ends counted. Germline V CDR1 and CDR2: SGHRS, YFSETQ.

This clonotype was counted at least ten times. In DNA, the CDR3 is TGTGCCAGCAGCTTAGAATTGCAGCGCCCGAGGAATGAGCAGTTCTTC. It translates to CASSLELQRPRNEQFF. The rearrangement links TRBV7-9 to TRBJ2-1; unclear D gene. There are 16 residues in the CDR3. The germline V gene encodes CDR1 SEHNR and CDR2 FQNEAQ (reference sequence). The V and J ends lost 1 base and 7 bases respectively, with 17 bases between them.

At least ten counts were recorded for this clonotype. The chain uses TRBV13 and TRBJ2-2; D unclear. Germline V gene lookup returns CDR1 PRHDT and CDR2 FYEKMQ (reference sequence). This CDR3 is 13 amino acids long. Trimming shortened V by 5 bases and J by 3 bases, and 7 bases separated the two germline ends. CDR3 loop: CASSLPDTGELFF. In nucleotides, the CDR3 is TGTGCCAGCAGCCTACCCGACACCGGGGAGCTGTTTTTT.

CDR3 DNA: TGTGCCAGCAGCGCAACAGGAGGCAATCAGCCCCAGCATTTT. Translated, it gives CASSATGGNQPQHF. The chain joins TRBV9 to TRBJ1-5; a possible D gene is TRBD1 (5 bases). Per the germline V gene, CDR1 is SGDLS and CDR2 is YYNGEE. V was shortened by 3 bases and J by 2 bases, with 9 bases between the two germline ends. The CDR3 consists of 14 residues.

CDR3 residues: CSARDARASDGYTF. In nucleotides, the CDR3 is TGCAGTGCTAGAGACGCGCGGGCTTCAGATGGCTACACCTTC. The chain links TRBV20-1 to TRBJ1-2; no definite D call. V was trimmed by 0 bases and J by 6 bases, leaving 14 bases between them. Germline V gene data show CDR1 as DFQATT and CDR2 as SNEGSKA (reference sequence). The CDR3 covers 14 residues.

The chain's CDR3 is CASSLFGAGGGYEQYF. Written as DNA, the CDR3 is TGTGCCAGCAGCTTATTTGGGGCGGGGGGGGGGTACGAGCAGTACTTC. The chain links TRBV11-2 to TRBJ2-7; 9 positions agree with TRBD2. The V and J ends lost 2 bases and 4 bases, in that order; junction bases with no gene match: 9. CDR1 SGHAT and CDR2 FQNNGV come from the germline V gene. This CDR3 has 16 amino acids.

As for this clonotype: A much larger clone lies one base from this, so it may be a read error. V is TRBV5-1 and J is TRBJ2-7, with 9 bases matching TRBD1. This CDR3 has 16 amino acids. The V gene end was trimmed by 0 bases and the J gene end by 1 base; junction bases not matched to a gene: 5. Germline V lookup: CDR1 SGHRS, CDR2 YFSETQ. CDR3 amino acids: CASSLARGQGSYEQYF. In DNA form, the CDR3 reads TGCGCCAGCAGCTTGGCGAGGGGACAGGGTTCCTACGAGCAGTACTTC. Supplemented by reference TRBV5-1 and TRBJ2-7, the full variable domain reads KAGVTQTPRYLIKTRGQQVTLSCSPISGHRSVSWYQQTPGQGLQFLFEYFSETQRNKGNFPGRFSGRQFSNSRSEMNVSTLELGDSALYLCASSLARGQGSYEQYFGPGTRLTVT.

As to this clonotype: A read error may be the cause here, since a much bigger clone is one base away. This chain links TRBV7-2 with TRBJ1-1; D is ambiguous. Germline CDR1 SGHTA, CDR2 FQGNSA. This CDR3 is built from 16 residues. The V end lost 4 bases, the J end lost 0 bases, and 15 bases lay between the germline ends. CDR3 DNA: TGTGCCAGCAGCTCGGTGCCCGACGGGCTGAACACTGAAGCTTTCTTT. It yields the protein CASSSVPDGLNTEAFF.

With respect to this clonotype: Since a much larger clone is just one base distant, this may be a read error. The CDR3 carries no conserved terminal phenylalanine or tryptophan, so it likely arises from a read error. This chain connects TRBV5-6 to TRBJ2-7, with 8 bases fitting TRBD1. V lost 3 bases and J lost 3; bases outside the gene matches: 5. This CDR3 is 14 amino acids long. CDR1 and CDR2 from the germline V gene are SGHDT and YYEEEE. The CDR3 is CASSYPGQDYEQYS. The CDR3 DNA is TGTGCCAGCAGCTACCCGGGACAGGACTACGAGCAGTACTCC.

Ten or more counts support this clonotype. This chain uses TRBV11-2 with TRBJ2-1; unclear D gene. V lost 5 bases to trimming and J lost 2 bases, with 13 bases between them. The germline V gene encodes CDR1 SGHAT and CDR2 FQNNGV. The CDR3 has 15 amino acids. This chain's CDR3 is CASSQDGLTYNEQFF. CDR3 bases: TGTGCCAGCAGCCAGGACGGCTTAACCTACAATGAGCAGTTCTTC.

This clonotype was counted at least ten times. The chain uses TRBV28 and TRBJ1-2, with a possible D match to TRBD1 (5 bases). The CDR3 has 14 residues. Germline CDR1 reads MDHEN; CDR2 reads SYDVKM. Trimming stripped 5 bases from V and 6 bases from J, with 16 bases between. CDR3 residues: CASSTSGTKNGYTF. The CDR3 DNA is TGTGCCAGCAGTACCTCCGGGACGAAAAATGGCTACACCTTC.

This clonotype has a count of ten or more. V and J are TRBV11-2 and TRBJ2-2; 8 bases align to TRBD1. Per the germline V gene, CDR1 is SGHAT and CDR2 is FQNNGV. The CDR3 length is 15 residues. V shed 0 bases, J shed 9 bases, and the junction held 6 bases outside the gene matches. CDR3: CASSLEGQAWRELFF. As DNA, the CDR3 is TGTGCCAGCAGCTTAGAGGGACAGGCTTGGAGGGAGCTGTTTTTT.

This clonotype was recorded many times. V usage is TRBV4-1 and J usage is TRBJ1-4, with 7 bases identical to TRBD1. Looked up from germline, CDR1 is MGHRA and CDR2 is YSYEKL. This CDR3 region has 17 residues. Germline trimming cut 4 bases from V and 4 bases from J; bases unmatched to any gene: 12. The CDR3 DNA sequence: TGCGCCAGCAGCCCGGGGGCGAGGGGGCGAGGTAATGAAAAACTGTTTTTT. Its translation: CASSPGARGRGNEKLFF.

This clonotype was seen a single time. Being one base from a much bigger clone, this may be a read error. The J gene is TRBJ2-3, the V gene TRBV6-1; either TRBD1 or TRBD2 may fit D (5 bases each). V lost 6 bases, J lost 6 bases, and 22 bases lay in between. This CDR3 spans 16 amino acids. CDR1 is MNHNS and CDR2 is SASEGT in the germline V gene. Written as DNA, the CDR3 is TGTGCCAGCAGCAGACGCCGGGACGTCGGAGTGGATACGCAGTATTTT. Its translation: CASSRRRDVGVDTQYF.

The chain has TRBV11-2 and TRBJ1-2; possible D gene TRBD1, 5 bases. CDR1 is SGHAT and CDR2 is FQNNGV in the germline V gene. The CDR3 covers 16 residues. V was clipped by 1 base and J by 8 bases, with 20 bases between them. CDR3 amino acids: CASSLGLREPFGGYTF. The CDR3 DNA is TGTGCCAGCAGCTTAGGTCTCAGGGAGCCTTTCGGGGGCTACACCTTC.

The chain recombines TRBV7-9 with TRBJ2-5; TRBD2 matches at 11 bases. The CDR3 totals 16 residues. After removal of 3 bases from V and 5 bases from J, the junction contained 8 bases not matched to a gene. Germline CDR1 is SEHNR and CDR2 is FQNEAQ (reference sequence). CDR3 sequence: CASSLVSGGAWETQYF. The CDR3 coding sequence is TGTGCCAGCAGCTTGGTTAGCGGGGGGGCCTGGGAGACCCAGTACTTC.

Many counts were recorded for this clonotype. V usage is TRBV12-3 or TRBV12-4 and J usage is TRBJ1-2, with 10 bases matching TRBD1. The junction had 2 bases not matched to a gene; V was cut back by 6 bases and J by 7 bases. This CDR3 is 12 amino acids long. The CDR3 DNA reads TGTGCCAGCAGCCGGGACAGGGGTGGCTACACCTTC. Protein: CASSRDRGGYTF.

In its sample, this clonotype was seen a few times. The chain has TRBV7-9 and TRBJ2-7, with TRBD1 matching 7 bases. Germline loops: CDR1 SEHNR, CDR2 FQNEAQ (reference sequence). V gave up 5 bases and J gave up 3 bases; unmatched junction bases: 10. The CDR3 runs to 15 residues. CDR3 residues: CASSREGQRVYEQYF. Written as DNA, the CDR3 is TGTGCCAGCAGCCGTGAGGGACAGCGAGTCTACGAGCAGTACTTC.

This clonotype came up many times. This chain's CDR3 is CASSQFGETEAFF. CDR3 bases: TGTGCCAGCAGCCAATTTGGAGAGACTGAAGCTTTCTTT. The rearrangement uses TRBV16 and TRBJ1-1; D remains unclear. The germline V gene has CDR1 KGHSY and CDR2 FQNENV. V dropped 1 base and J dropped 5 bases, with 8 bases sitting between them. The length of the CDR3 is 13 residues.

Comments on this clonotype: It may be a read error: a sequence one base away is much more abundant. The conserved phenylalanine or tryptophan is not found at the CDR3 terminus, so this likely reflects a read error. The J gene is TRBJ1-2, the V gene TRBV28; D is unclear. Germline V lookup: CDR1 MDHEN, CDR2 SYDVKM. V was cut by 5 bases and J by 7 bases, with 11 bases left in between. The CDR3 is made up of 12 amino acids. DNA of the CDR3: TGTGCCAGCAGTCAGGTCGAGAGTGGCTACACCCTC. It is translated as CASSQVESGYTL.

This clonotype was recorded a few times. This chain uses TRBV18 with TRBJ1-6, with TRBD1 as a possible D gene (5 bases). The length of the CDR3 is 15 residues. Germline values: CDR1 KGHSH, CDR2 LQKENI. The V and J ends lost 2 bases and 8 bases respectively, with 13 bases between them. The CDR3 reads CASSPKGIGDSPLHF. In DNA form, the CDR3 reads TGTGCCAGCTCACCAAAGGGGATCGGTGATTCACCCCTCCACTTT.

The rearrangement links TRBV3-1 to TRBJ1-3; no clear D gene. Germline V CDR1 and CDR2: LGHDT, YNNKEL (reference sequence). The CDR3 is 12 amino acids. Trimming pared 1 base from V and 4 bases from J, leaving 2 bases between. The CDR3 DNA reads TGTGCCAGCAGCCAAGCCGGAAACACCATATATTTT. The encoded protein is CASSQAGNTIYF. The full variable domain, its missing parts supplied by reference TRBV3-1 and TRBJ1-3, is DTAVSQTPKYLVTQMGNDKSIKCEQNLGHDTMYWYKQDSKKFLKIMFSYNNKELIINETVPNRFSPKSPDKAHLNLHINSLELGDSAVYFCASSQAGNTIYFGEGSWLTVV.

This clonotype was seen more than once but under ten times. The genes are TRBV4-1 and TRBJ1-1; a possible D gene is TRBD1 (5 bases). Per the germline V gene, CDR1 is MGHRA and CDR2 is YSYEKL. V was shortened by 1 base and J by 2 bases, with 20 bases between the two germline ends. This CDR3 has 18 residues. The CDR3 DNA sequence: TGCGCCAGCAGCCAAGGCACCCTACCCAGGGTGTTTAACACTGAAGCTTTCTTT. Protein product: CASSQGTLPRVFNTEAFF.

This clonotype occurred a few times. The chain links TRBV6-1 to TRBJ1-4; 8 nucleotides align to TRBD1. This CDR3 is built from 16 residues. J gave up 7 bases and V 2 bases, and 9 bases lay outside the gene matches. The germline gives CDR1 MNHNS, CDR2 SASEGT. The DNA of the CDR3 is TGTGCCAGCAGTGAATTAGACAGGGGAGGTAGTGAAAAACTGTTTTTT. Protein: CASSELDRGGSEKLFF.

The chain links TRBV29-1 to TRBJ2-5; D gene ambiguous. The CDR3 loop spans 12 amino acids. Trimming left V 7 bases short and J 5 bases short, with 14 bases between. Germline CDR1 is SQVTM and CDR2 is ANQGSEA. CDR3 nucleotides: TGCAGCGGTGGGGTACCCGGGGAGACCCAGTACTTC. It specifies CSGGVPGETQYF.

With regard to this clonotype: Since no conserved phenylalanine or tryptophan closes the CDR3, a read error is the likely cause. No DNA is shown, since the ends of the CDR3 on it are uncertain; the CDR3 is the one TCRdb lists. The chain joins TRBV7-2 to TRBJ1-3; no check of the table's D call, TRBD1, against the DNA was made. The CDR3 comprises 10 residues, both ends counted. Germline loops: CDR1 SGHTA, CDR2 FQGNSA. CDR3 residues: CASSYEGRGT.

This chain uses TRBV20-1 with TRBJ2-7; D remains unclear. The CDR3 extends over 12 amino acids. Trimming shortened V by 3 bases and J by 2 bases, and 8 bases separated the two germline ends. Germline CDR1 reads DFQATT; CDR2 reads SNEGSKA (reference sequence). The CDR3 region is CSASRPPYEQYF. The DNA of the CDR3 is TGCAGTGCTAGCAGGCCCCCCTACGAGCAGTACTTC.

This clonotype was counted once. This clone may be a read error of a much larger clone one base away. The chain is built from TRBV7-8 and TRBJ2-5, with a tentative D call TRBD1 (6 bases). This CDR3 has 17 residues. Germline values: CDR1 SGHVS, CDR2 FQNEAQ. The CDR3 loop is CASSLVSVRGWKETQCF. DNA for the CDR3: TGTGCCAGCAGCTTAGTATCGGTCAGGGGATGGAAAGAGACCCAGTGCTTC.